One sample yielded the 3 T cell receptor beta chains listed below, sequenced in a study of Ad26.COV2.S vaccination and SARS-CoV-2 variants. The table came from immunoSEQ multiplex PCR; TCRdb's copy has only in-frame clones and leaves some out. This table holds around 400,000 clones, about four fifths found once. Sample treatment: some 20 received Ad26.COV2.S at low or high dose, single or two shots; roughly five received placebo; per-sample allocation not given. Collection of the samples took place on day 63 after the first injection of vaccine or placebo. Material: peripheral blood, obtained in a trial of Ad26.COV2.S vaccine versus placebo. The source is a person between 18 and 59 years old who received the Ad26.COV2.S COVID-19 vaccine or a placebo.

In DNA, the CDR3 is TGCGCCAGCAGGCTGGACGTGCGAGGTGAGCAGTTCTTC. Its translation is CASRLDVRGEQFF. The chain links TRBV10-1 to TRBJ2-1, with no clear D. There are 13 residues in the CDR3. Germline V lookup: CDR1 WNHNN, CDR2 SYGVQD (reference sequence). V dropped 6 bases and J dropped 9 bases, with 15 bases sitting between them.

The chain couples TRBV2 to TRBJ2-3; the match to TRBD2 covers 8 bases. The CDR3 extends over 15 amino acids. Per the germline V gene, CDR1 is SNHLY and CDR2 is FYNNEI. The V segment lost 6 bases and the J segment 1 base; nucleotides outside the gene matches: 6. Here the CDR3 reads CASRAVAGRTDTQYF. CDR3 DNA sequence: TGTGCCAGCAGGGCCGTAGCGGGACGCACAGATACGCAGTATTTT. Together with reference TRBV2 and TRBJ2-3, the CDR3 gives the full variable domain: EPEVTQTPSHQVTQMGQEVILRCVPISNHLYFYWYRQILGQKVEFLVSFYNNEISEKSEIFDDQFSVERPDGSNFTLKIRSTKLEDSAMYFCASRAVAGRTDTQYFGPGTRLTVL.

This rearrangement joins TRBV3-1 (or the pseudogene TRBV3-2) to TRBJ2-7; D gene ambiguous. V was trimmed by 5 bases and J by 0 bases, leaving 5 bases between them. This CDR3 is built from 12 residues. CDR1 is LGHDT, CDR2 YNNKEL, per germline (reference sequence). DNA of the CDR3: TGTGCCAGCAGCGATATCTCCTACGAGCAGTACTTC. Translation: CASSDISYEQYF.